Presented here are 15 T cell receptor beta chains from one specimen sequenced in a study of blood T cell repertoires in COVID-19. Some clones are missing from TCRdb's copy, which holds only in-frame ones; the method was immunoSEQ multiplex PCR. The top ten clones hold 7.8% of a sample with about 500,000 clones, roughly nine tenths of them seen once. Sequenced sample: peripheral blood. The receptors were gathered from a woman in her forties or fifties with COVID-19, enrolled during active disease.

In this sample, this clone turned up once. The chain links TRBV3-1 (or the pseudogene TRBV3-2) to TRBJ1-1; TRBD1 is a possible D gene (5 bases). Germline V gene lookup returns CDR1 LGHDT and CDR2 YNNKEL (reference sequence). Trimming took 2 bases from V and 1 from J, leaving 8 bases between them. This CDR3 is 14 amino acids long. The DNA for the CDR3 is TGTGCCAGCAGCCAACTCACAGGGAACACTGAAGCTTTCTTT. This translates into CASSQLTGNTEAFF.

The gene calls are TRBV2 and TRBJ2-7; D uncertain. V gave up 4 bases and J gave up 4 bases, with 20 bases separating them. Germline V gives CDR1 SNHLY, CDR2 FYNNEI. The CDR3 covers 16 residues. The chain's CDR3 is CASSVGRSSPQYEQYF. The CDR3 DNA reads as TGTGCCAGCAGTGTTGGCAGGTCTTCTCCCCAGTACGAGCAGTACTTC.

The gene calls are TRBV27 and TRBJ2-7; 11 nucleotides agree with TRBD2. CDR3 length: 14 amino acids. Trimming took 3 bases from V and 6 from J; bases not matched to a gene: 4. Germline values: CDR1 MNHEY, CDR2 SMNVEV (reference sequence). The CDR3 here is CASSFDTSGSEQYF. CDR3 sequence (DNA): TGTGCCAGCAGTTTTGATACTAGCGGGAGCGAGCAGTACTTC.

The chain is built from TRBV5-1 and TRBJ1-2; 8 bases are shared with TRBD1. V shed 4 bases and J 5 bases; nucleotides not matched to a gene: 7. The CDR3 covers 14 residues. The germline gives CDR1 SGHRS, CDR2 YFSETQ. The DNA of the CDR3 is TGCGCCAGCAGCCGGGGGACAGGCGAGTATGGCTACACCTTC. Translated: CASSRGTGEYGYTF.

The chain recombines TRBV2 with TRBJ2-7; D unresolved. From germline, CDR1 is SNHLY and CDR2 FYNNEI. This CDR3 region has 14 residues. Trimming stripped 10 bases from V and 0 bases from J, with 16 bases between. CDR3 sequence reads: CATMKNSGSYEQYF. CDR3 coding DNA: TGTGCCACCATGAAGAACTCAGGCTCCTACGAGCAGTACTTC.

The chain has TRBV12-3 or TRBV12-4 and TRBJ1-1, with D possibly being TRBD1 (5 bases). V was trimmed by 5 bases and J by 8 bases, leaving 6 bases between them. The CDR3 contains 10 residues. The DNA of the CDR3 is TGTGCCAGCAGTGGGGCAGAAGCTTTCTTT. Translating it yields CASSGAEAFF.

The CDR3 DNA sequence: TGTGCCAGCAGCTCGACAGGGTTCCGCGGCGGGGCCAACGTCCTGACTTTC. It specifies CASSSTGFRGGANVLTF. This chain joins TRBV9 and TRBJ2-6, with 7 bases aligning to TRBD1. The CDR3 consists of 17 residues. The germline V gene has CDR1 SGDLS and CDR2 YYNGEE. V lost 4 bases to trimming and J lost 4 bases; unmatched junction nucleotides: 11.

This chain joins TRBV29-1 and TRBJ1-2; 7 positions agree with TRBD1. The CDR3 is 13 residues long. Germline trimming cut 5 bases from V and 6 bases from J; bases unmatched to any gene: 9. Germline V gives CDR1 SQVTM, CDR2 ANQGSEA. CDR3 coding DNA: TGCAGCGTTTCGACAGGGCGGGTCGATGGCTACACCTTC. It specifies CSVSTGRVDGYTF.

This chain joins TRBV10-1 and TRBJ2-7; no clear D. This CDR3 region has 13 residues. The germline gives CDR1 WNHNN, CDR2 SYGVQD (reference sequence). The germline V and J ends were trimmed by 4 bases and 3 bases, with 10 bases remaining between them. The chain's CDR3 is CASSARRGYEQYF. The DNA for the CDR3 is TGCGCCAGCAGTGCGAGAAGAGGCTACGAGCAGTACTTC.

This rearrangement joins TRBV6-4 to TRBJ1-4, with 12 bases aligning to TRBD1. This CDR3 contains 17 residues. CDR1 is MRHNA and CDR2 is SNTAGT in the germline V gene. The junction had 7 bases not matched to a gene; V was cut back by 6 bases and J by 2 bases. The DNA of the CDR3 is TGTGCCAGCAGGACCGGGACAGGGGGCTTGACTAATGAAAAACTGTTTTTT. Translated: CASRTGTGGLTNEKLFF.

The CDR3 sequence is CAWSASGDQPQHF. For the CDR3, the DNA is TGTGCCTGGAGTGCCAGCGGAGATCAGCCCCAGCATTTT. The rearrangement links TRBV30 to TRBJ1-5; no definite D call. Trimming took off 1 base at V and 5 bases at J, with 9 bases between the two ends. The germline CDR1 and CDR2 sequences are GTSNPN and SVGIG (reference sequence). This CDR3 is 13 amino acids long.

As to this clone: Other nucleotide sequences from this sample produce the same CDR3. The chain carries TRBV3-1 (or the pseudogene TRBV3-2) and TRBJ1-3, with TRBD1 as a possible D gene (6 bases). With 3 bases removed from V and 0 bases from J, the gap between germline ends came to 9 bases. This CDR3 has 15 residues. CDR1 and CDR2 from the germline V gene are LGHDT and YNNKEL (reference sequence). CDR3 amino acids: CASSQARGSGNTIYF. CDR3 coding DNA: TGTGCCAGCAGCCAGGCCAGGGGCTCTGGAAACACCATATATTTT.

This chain joins TRBV30 and TRBJ1-2, with 8 bases aligning to TRBD1. The germline gives CDR1 GTSNPN, CDR2 SVGIG (reference sequence). Trimming cost V 1 base and J 8 bases; bases outside gene matches: 3. This CDR3 is built from 12 residues. In DNA form, the CDR3 reads TGTGCCTGGAGTGGGACAGGGATAGGCTACACCTTC. Protein: CAWSGTGIGYTF.

The V call is TRBV30, the J call TRBJ2-1; TRBD1 agrees at 9 bases. This CDR3 is built from 13 residues. V was pared by 5 bases and J by 7 bases, with 6 bases of the junction left unmatched. CDR1 and CDR2 (germline): GTSNPN, SVGIG (reference sequence). CDR3 DNA sequence: TGTGCCTGGGGGACAGGGAATCTGAATGAGCAGTTCTTC. Translation: CAWGTGNLNEQFF.

The chain combines TRBV11-2 with TRBJ1-1; 11 bases are shared with TRBD1. The germline V gene has CDR1 SGHAT and CDR2 FQNNGV. V lost 0 bases and J lost 11; bases outside the gene matches: 11. The CDR3 loop spans 16 amino acids. The CDR3 region is CASSLERTGGARGAFF. CDR3 coding DNA: TGTGCCAGCAGCTTAGAGCGGACAGGGGGCGCGAGGGGTGCTTTCTTT.